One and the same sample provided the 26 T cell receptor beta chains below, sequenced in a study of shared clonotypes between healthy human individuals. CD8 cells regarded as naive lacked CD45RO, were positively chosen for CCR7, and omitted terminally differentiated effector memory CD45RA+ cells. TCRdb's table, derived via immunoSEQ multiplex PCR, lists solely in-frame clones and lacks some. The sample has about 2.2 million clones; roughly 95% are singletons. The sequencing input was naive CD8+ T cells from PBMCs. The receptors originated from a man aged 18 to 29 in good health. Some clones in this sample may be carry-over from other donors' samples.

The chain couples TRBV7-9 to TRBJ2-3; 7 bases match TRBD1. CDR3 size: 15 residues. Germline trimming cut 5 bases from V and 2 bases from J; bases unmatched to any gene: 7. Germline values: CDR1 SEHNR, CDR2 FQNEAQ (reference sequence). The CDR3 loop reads CASSQRGTATDTQYF. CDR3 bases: TGTGCCAGCAGCCAACGAGGGACAGCCACAGATACGCAGTATTTT.

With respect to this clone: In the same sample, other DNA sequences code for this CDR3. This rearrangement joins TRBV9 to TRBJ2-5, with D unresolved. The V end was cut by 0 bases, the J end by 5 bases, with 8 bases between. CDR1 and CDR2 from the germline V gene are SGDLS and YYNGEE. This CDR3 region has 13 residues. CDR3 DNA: TGTGCCAGCAGCGTAGGGGGTAGGGAGACCCAGTACTTC. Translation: CASSVGGRETQYF. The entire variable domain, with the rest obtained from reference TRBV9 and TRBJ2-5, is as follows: DSGVTQTPKHLITATGQRVTLRCSPRSGDLSVYWYQQSLDQGLQFLIQYYNGEERAKGNILERFSAQQFPDLHSELNLSSLELGDSALYFCASSVGGRETQYFGPGTRLLVL.

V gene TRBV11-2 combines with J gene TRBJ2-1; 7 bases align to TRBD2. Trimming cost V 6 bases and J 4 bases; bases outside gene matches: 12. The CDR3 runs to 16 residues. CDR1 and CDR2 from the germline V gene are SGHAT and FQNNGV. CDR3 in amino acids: CASRRTRLASYNEQFF. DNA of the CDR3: TGTGCCAGCAGACGAACTCGACTAGCATCTTACAATGAGCAGTTCTTC. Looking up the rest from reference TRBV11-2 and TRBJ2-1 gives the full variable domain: EAGVAQSPRYKIIEKRQSVAFWCNPISGHATLYWYQQILGQGPKLLIQFQNNGVVDDSQLPKDRFSAERLKGVDSTLKIQPAKLEDSAVYLCASRRTRLASYNEQFFGPGTRLTVL.

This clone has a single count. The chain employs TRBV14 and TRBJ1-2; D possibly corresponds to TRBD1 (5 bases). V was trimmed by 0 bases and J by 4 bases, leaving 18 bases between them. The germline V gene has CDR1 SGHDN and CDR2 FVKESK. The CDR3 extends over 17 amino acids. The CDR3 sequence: CASSQDSGTELAYGYTF. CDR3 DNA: TGTGCCAGCAGCCAAGATAGTGGGACGGAGTTAGCCTATGGCTACACCTTC.

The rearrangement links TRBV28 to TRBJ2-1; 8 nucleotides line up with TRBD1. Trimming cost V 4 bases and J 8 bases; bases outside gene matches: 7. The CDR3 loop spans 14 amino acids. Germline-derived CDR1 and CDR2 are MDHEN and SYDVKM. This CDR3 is CASSSGTGIDEQFF. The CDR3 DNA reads TGTGCCAGCAGTTCCGGGACAGGAATTGATGAGCAGTTCTTC.

The CDR3 DNA sequence: TGCGCCAGCAGCCAAACACAGGGAAGGGGGGAGACCCAGTACTTC. Protein sequence: CASSQTQGRGETQYF. The chain recombines TRBV4-3 with TRBJ2-5; weak D call: TRBD1 (6 bases). CDR3 size: 15 residues. CDR1 LGHNA and CDR2 YSLEER come from the germline V gene. Trimming removed 2 bases from V and 5 bases from J, with 15 bases in between.

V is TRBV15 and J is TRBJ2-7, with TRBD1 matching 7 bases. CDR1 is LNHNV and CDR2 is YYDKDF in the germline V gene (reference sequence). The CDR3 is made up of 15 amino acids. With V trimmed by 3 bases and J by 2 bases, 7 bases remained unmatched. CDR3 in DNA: TGTGCCACCAGCAGCGGACAGGAGATACCCTACGAGCAGTACTTC. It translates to CATSSGQEIPYEQYF.

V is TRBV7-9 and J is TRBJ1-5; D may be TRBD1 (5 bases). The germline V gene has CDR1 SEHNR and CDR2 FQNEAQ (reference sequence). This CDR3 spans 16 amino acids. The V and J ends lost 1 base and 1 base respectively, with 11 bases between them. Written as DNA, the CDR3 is TGTGCCAGCAGCTTAGGGGGGTTTGGGAGCAATCAGCCCCAGCATTTT. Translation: CASSLGGFGSNQPQHF.

The CDR3 reads CASSENRGQTEAFF. The CDR3 DNA follows: TGTGCCAGCAGTGAAAACAGGGGGCAAACTGAAGCTTTCTTT. The J gene is TRBJ1-1, the V gene TRBV2; 9 bases fit TRBD1. Unmatched junction bases numbered 3, after V lost 2 bases and J lost 5 bases. In germline, CDR1 is SNHLY, CDR2 FYNNEI. The CDR3 sequence is 14 residues long.

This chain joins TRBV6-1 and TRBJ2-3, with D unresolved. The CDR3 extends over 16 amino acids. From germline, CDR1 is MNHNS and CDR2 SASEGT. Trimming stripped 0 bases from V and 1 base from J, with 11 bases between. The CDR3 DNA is TGTGCCAGCAGTGAAGCAAGAAGTCATCGCACAGATACGCAGTATTTT. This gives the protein CASSEARSHRTDTQYF.

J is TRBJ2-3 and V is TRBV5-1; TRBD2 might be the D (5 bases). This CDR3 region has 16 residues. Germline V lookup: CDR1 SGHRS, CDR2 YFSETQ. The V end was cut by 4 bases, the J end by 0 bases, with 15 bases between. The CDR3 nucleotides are TGCGCCAGCAGCCTGGACGGGATTGCTAGCACAGATACGCAGTATTTT. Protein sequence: CASSLDGIASTDTQYF.

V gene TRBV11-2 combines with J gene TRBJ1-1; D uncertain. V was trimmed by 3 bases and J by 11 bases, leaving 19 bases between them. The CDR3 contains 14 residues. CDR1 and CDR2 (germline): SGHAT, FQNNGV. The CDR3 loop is CASSFRHGLLFAFF. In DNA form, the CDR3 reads TGTGCCAGCAGCTTCCGACACGGACTTCTTTTCGCTTTCTTT. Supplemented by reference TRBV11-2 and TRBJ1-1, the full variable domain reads EAGVAQSPRYKIIEKRQSVAFWCNPISGHATLYWYQQILGQGPKLLIQFQNNGVVDDSQLPKDRFSAERLKGVDSTLKIQPAKLEDSAVYLCASSFRHGLLFAFFGQGTRLTVV.

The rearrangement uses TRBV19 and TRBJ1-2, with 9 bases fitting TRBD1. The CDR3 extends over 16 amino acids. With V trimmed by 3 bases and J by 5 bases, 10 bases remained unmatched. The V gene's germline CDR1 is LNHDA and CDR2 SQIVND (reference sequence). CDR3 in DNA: TGTGCCAGTAGTATTGTCGAGGACAGGGGAGAATATGGCTACACCTTC. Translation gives CASSIVEDRGEYGYTF. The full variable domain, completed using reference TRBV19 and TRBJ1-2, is DGGITQSPKYLFRKEGQNVTLSCEQNLNHDAMYWYRQDPGQGLRLIYYSQIVNDFQKGDIAEGYSVSREKKESFPLTVTSAQKNPTAFYLCASSIVEDRGEYGYTFGSGTRLTVV.

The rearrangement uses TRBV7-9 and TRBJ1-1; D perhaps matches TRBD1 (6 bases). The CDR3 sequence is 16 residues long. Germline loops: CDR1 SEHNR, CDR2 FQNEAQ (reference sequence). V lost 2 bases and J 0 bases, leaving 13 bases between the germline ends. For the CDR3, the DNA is TGTGCCAGCAGCTTACCGCTCGACAGGCTGAACACTGAAGCTTTCTTT. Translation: CASSLPLDRLNTEAFF.

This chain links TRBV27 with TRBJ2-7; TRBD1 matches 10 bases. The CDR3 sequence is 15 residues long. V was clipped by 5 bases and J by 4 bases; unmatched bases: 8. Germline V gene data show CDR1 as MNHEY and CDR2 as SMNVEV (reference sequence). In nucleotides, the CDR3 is TGTGCCAGCAGTCTCAAAGGACAGGGGGGGTACGAGCAGTACTTC. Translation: CASSLKGQGGYEQYF.

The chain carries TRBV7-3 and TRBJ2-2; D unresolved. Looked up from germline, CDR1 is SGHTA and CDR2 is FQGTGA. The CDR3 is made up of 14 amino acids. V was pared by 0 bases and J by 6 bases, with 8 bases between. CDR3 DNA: TGTGCCAGCAGCTTAACAGTGAGGTCCGGGGAGCTGTTTTTT. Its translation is CASSLTVRSGELFF.

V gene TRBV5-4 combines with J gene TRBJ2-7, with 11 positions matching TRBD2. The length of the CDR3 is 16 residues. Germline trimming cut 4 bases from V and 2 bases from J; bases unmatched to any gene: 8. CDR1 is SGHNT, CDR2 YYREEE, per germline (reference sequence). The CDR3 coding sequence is TGTGCCAGCAGCCCGGGACTAGCGGTAATAACCTACGAGCAGTACTTC. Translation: CASSPGLAVITYEQYF.

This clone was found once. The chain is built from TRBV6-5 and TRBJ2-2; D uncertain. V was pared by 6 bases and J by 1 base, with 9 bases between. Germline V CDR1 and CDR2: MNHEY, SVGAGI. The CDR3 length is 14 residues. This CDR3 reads CASRLARNTGELFF. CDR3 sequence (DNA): TGTGCCAGCAGACTTGCGCGGAACACCGGGGAGCTGTTTTTT.

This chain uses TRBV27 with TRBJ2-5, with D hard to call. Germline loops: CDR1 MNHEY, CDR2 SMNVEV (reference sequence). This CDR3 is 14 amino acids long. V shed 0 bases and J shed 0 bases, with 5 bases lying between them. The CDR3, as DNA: TGTGCCAGCAGTTTATCGATGTACCAAGAGACCCAGTACTTC. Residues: CASSLSMYQETQYF.

CDR3: CASSFGTGPTEAFF. CDR3 nucleotides: TGTGCCAGCAGCTTCGGGACAGGGCCCACTGAAGCTTTCTTT. The V gene is TRBV7-6, the J gene TRBJ1-1; 9 positions match TRBD1. The V and J ends lost 3 bases and 4 bases, in that order; junction bases with no gene match: 3. Germline V CDR1 and CDR2: SGHVS, FNYEAQ. This CDR3 comprises 14 residues.

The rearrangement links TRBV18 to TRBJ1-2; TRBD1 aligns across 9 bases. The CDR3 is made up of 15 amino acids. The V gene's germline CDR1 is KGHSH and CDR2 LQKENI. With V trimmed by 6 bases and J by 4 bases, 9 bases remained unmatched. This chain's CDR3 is CASSPPGQGFYGYTF. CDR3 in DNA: TGTGCCAGCTCGCCTCCGGGACAGGGCTTCTATGGCTACACCTTC. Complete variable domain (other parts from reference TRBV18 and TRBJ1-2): NAGVMQNPRHLVRRRGQEARLRCSPMKGHSHVYWYRQLPEEGLKFMVYLQKENIIDESGMPKERFSAEFPKEGPSILRIQQVVRGDSAAYFCASSPPGQGFYGYTFGSGTRLTVV.

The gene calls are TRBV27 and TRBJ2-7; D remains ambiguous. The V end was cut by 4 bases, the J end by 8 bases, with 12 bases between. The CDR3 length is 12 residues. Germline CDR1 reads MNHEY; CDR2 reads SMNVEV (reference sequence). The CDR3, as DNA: TGTGCCAGCAGTTCCGCTGGGGTGCAGCAGTACTTC. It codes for CASSSAGVQQYF.

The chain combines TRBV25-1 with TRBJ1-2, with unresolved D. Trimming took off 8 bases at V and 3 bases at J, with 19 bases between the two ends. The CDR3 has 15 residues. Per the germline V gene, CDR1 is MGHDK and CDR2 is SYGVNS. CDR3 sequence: CASRSGRARDYGYTF. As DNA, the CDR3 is TGTGCCAGCCGTTCCGGACGGGCCCGCGACTATGGCTACACCTTC.

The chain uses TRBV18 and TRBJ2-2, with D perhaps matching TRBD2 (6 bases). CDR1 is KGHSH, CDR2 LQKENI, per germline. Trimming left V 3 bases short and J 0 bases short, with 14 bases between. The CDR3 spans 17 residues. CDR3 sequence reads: CASSPNRDSANTGELFF. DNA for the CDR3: TGTGCCAGCTCACCTAATCGGGACTCCGCGAACACCGGGGAGCTGTTTTTT.

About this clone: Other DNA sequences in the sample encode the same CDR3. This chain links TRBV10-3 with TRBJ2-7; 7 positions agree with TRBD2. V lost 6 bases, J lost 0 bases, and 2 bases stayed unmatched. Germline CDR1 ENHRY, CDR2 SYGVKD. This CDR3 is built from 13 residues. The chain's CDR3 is CAIRGGSSYEQYF. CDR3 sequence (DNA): TGTGCCATCAGGGGCGGGAGCTCCTACGAGCAGTACTTC.

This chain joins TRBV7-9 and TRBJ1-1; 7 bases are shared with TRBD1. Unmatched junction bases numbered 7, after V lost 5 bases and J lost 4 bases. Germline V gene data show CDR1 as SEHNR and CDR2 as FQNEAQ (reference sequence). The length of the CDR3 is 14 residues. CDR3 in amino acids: CASSPQGWGTEAFF. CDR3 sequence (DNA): TGTGCCAGCAGCCCACAGGGGTGGGGCACTGAAGCTTTCTTT.